This TCR beta chain emerged from a study of blood T cell repertoires in COVID-19 (dated by TCRdb to 2020 to 2022). With regard to the full study: Collaborator samples came from the United States, Italy and Spain and covered acute and convalescent phases of COVID-19. The repertoires were released in a freely available public database intended as a resource for research on the immune response to SARS-CoV-2. Subjects who had been exposed to COVID-19, were actively infected with it, or had recovered from it provided the deeply sampled blood TCRbeta repertoires that made up the dataset. Sample metadata almost always included a de-identified subject ID, COVID-19 status, age in years and sex. Where available, HLA class I and class II types were obtained from metadata supplied by the sample provider rather than from assay-based typing. The material from the prospective study consisted of cDNA or gDNA derived from T cells, B-cell-depleted T cells, or PBMCs. The samples were drawn from the first 160 participants of the ongoing ImmuneRACE study and from 950 to 1,500 subjects provided by 6 global collaborators. Overall study results and their limits: The amount of clinical and demographic metadata varied by source and participant and was provided uncurated.

At the junction V is shortened by 6 bases and J by 0 bases, with 8 bases in between. The germline V gene encodes CDR1 MRHNA and CDR2 SNTAGT. Including the terminal cysteine and phenylalanine, the CDR3 comprises 13 residues. CDR3 DNA only is kept here, 39 bases in frame from base 1. TCRbeta CDR3 regions were amplified from genomic DNA using the immunoSEQ Assay, a bias-controlled multiplex PCR. The study's processing was this. The number of nucleated cells in each sample was estimated by amplification of reference gene primers within the assay. To quantify the absolute abundance of each unique TCRbeta CDR3 rearrangement, sequence reads were collapsed and filtered. For each sample, productive Simpson clonality was calculated as the square root of Simpson's diversity index over productive rearrangements. TCRdb took this table from immuneACCESS and kept in-frame rearrangements with V and J called. Such tables lack part of the clones; where checked against another copy, unresolved V genes explain under half of the gap, and the rest is unexplained. That table gives V, J and clone size, and the DNA gave D and trimming. This sample holds approximately 150,000 clones; around 80% were observed only once. The ten largest clones represent about 16% of the sample.

The collaborating institutions used their own protocols to collect whole blood in K2EDTA tubes. For TCRbeta analysis, collaborators shipped samples as frozen whole blood, isolated PBMCs, or DNA extracted from either of those sample types. This clone was seen more than once but under ten times. Its antigen remains unidentified. It has no much larger one-base neighbor in the sample; base qualities were not kept. The material sequenced was peripheral blood. Recombination joined TRBV6-4 with TRBJ1-1; D gene: possibly TRBD1, on 5 matching bases. This TCR was recovered from a human donor with acute or convalescent COVID-19. The donor label of this sample is uncertain. The nucleotide sequence reads as follows: TGTGCCAGCAGCAGGGAAATGAACACTGAAGCTTTCTTT. Translated, this gives CASSREMNTEAFF.